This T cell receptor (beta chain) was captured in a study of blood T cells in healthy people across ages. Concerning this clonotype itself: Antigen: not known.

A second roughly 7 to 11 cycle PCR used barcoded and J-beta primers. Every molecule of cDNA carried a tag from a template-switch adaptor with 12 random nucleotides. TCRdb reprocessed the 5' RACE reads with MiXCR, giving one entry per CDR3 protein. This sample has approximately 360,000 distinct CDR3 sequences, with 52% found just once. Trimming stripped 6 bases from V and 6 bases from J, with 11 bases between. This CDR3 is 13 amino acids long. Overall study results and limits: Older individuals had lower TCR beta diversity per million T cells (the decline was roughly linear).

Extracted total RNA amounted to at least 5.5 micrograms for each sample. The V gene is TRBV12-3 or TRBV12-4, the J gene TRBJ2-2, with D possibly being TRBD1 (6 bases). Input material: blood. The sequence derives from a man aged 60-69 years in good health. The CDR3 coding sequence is TGTGCCAGCAGGGGCAGGGGATCCGGGGAGCTGTTTTTT. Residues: CASRGRGSGELFF.